These 17 T cell receptor beta chains were sequenced from one sample in a study of blood T cell repertoires in COVID-19. Libraries were prepared by immunoSEQ multiplex PCR; TCRdb keeps only in-frame clonotypes and omits some of them. The data contain 100,000 to 120,000 clones, more than 80% of them seen just once; the ten biggest clones take up around 5.5%. The sequencing sample was made of peripheral blood. These receptors all stem from a woman aged 55-70 years with COVID-19, enrolled during active disease.

The chain combines TRBV7-8 with TRBJ1-5; a weak D match, TRBD1 (6 bases). The CDR3 has 16 amino acids. Looked up from germline, CDR1 is SGHVS and CDR2 is FQNEAQ. The V gene lost 5 bases and the J gene lost 2 bases, with 16 bases spanning the gap. The CDR3 is CASSPRTGYGNQPQHF. The CDR3 DNA reads TGTGCCAGCAGCCCGCGCACAGGGTACGGCAATCAGCCCCAGCATTTT.

This chain links TRBV7-8 with TRBJ1-6, with 9 positions matching TRBD1. Trimming took 5 bases from V and 8 from J; bases not matched to a gene: 13. CDR1 and CDR2 (germline): SGHVS, FQNEAQ. This CDR3 region has 17 residues. The CDR3 sequence: CASSLARTGEGDSPLHF. CDR3 in DNA: TGTGCCAGCAGCCTCGCCAGGACAGGGGAGGGGGATTCACCCCTCCACTTT.

The chain joins TRBV3-1 (or the pseudogene TRBV3-2) to TRBJ1-4, with a tentative D call TRBD1 (5 bases). Germline values: CDR1 LGHDT, CDR2 YNNKEL (reference sequence). This CDR3 is built from 13 residues. V was pared by 9 bases and J by 4 bases, with 12 bases between. CDR3 residues: CASRGEGNEKLFF. The DNA of the CDR3 is TGTGCCAGTCGAGGGGAGGGTAATGAAAAACTGTTTTTT.

V usage is TRBV4-2 and J usage is TRBJ2-1; 8 nucleotides match TRBD1. The trim removed 4 bases at V and 9 bases at J, leaving 11 bases unmatched. CDR1 LGHNA and CDR2 YNFKEQ come from the germline V gene. The CDR3 length is 15 residues. CDR3: CASSRSPTGGPEQFF. CDR3 nucleotide sequence: TGTGCCAGCAGCCGAAGCCCAACAGGGGGGCCTGAGCAGTTCTTC.

This clone was picked up one time. The J gene is TRBJ1-4, the V gene TRBV28; a possible D gene is TRBD1 (5 bases). This CDR3 has 12 amino acids. The germline CDR1 and CDR2 sequences are MDHEN and SYDVKM. The ends were cut back, 6 bases at V and 14 bases at J, with 16 bases in the middle. The CDR3: CASSKGRQGLFF. In DNA form, the CDR3 reads TGTGCCAGCAGCAAAGGGCGGCAGGGTCTGTTTTTT.

The chain recombines TRBV10-3 with TRBJ2-6; 9 bases match TRBD2. The CDR3 is 19 amino acids. Germline trimming cut 4 bases from V and 1 base from J; bases unmatched to any gene: 11. The germline V gene encodes CDR1 ENHRY and CDR2 SYGVKD. Here the CDR3 reads CAISVGSGGWESGANVLTF. The CDR3, as DNA: TGTGCCATCAGTGTCGGTAGCGGGGGATGGGAATCTGGGGCCAACGTCCTGACTTTC.

This clone was detected a few times. V is TRBV7-9 and J is TRBJ2-1; a possible D gene is TRBD2 (5 bases). Trimming took 5 bases from V and 5 from J, leaving 10 bases between them. The V gene's germline CDR1 is SEHNR and CDR2 FQNEAQ (reference sequence). CDR3 size: 13 residues. The CDR3 protein is CASSPTRDNEQFF. As DNA, the CDR3 is TGTGCCAGCAGCCCCACTAGAGACAATGAGCAGTTCTTC.

V usage is TRBV27 and J usage is TRBJ2-2; possible D gene TRBD2, 7 bases. Trimming left V 5 bases short and J 5 bases short, with 18 bases between. The CDR3 covers 16 residues. CDR1 and CDR2 (germline): MNHEY, SMNVEV (reference sequence). The CDR3 spells CASSILAGARTGELFF. As DNA, the CDR3 is TGTGCCAGCAGTATATTGGCGGGGGCAAGAACCGGGGAGCTGTTTTTT.

This chain links TRBV5-1 with TRBJ2-3; D is uncertain. The germline CDR1 and CDR2 sequences are SGHRS and YFSETQ. V was trimmed by 0 bases and J by 4 bases, leaving 9 bases between them. The CDR3 loop spans 14 amino acids. The DNA of the CDR3 is TGCGCCAGCAGCTTGGCCTTGCAGTCAGATACGCAGTATTTT. It encodes CASSLALQSDTQYF.

In this sample, this clone turned up once. V is TRBV6-4 and J is TRBJ1-2, with D hard to call. Trimming took 2 bases from V and 6 from J, leaving 10 bases between them. The CDR3 has 13 amino acids. Germline CDR1 reads MRHNA; CDR2 reads SNTAGT. CDR3 protein: CASSDPVGHGYTF. In DNA form, the CDR3 reads TGTGCCAGCAGTGACCCCGTCGGTCATGGCTACACCTTC.

This chain links TRBV5-1 with TRBJ1-3, with D possibly matching TRBD1 (5 bases). Germline loops: CDR1 SGHRS, CDR2 YFSETQ. CDR3 length: 16 amino acids. V was shortened by 0 bases and J by 2 bases, with 12 bases between the two germline ends. The CDR3 spells CASSLVQGTTGNTIYF. In DNA, the CDR3 is TGCGCCAGCAGCTTGGTTCAGGGTACTACTGGAAACACCATATATTTT.

This chain joins TRBV9 and TRBJ1-3, with D maybe TRBD1 (6 bases). The CDR3 has 14 amino acids. Trimming shortened V by 1 base and J by 2 bases, and 7 bases separated the two germline ends. Germline values: CDR1 SGDLS, CDR2 YYNGEE. CDR3 region: CASSVKGAGNTIYF. The CDR3 DNA sequence: TGTGCCAGCAGCGTAAAGGGGGCTGGAAACACCATATATTTT.

The CDR3 loop is CASSFEEETQYF. Written as DNA, the CDR3 is TGTGCCAGCAGCTTCGAGGAAGAGACCCAGTACTTC. This rearrangement joins TRBV11-1 to TRBJ2-5, with D unclear. Between the trimmed V and J ends, which lost 3 bases and 3 bases, there was a span of 5 bases. This CDR3 spans 12 amino acids. Germline lookup yields CDR1 SGHAT and CDR2 FQDESV (reference sequence). Looking up the rest from reference TRBV11-1 and TRBJ2-5 gives the full variable domain: EAEVAQSPRYKITEKSQAVAFWCDPISGHATLYWYRQILGQGPELLVQFQDESVVDDSQLPKDRFSAERLKGVDSTLKIQPAELGDSAMYLCASSFEEETQYFGPGTRLLVL.

V usage is TRBV12-5 and J usage is TRBJ1-5; weak D call: TRBD1 (5 bases). Germline V gives CDR1 LGHNT, CDR2 FRNRAP. CDR3 length: 14 amino acids. Trimming removed 1 base at V and 6 bases at J, with 10 bases between. CDR3: CASGLGQLSQPQHF. The CDR3 coding sequence is TGTGCTAGTGGTTTGGGACAGTTGAGTCAGCCCCAGCATTTT. Combining the CDR3 with reference TRBV12-5 and TRBJ1-5 gives the whole variable domain DARVTQTPRHKVTEMGQEVTMRCQPILGHNTVFWYRQTMMQGLELLAYFRNRAPLDDSGMPKDRFSAEMPDATLATLKIQPSEPRDSAVYFCASGLGQLSQPQHFGDGTRLSIL.

CDR3 region: CASWRSLEQYF. CDR3 coding DNA: TGTGCCAGTTGGAGGTCCCTCGAGCAGTACTTC. The chain has TRBV6-5 and TRBJ2-7; TRBD2 is a possible D gene (5 bases). Germline CDR1 MNHEY, CDR2 SVGAGI. The CDR3 covers 11 residues. V was shortened by 9 bases and J by 6 bases, with 12 bases between the two germline ends.

This clone was observed a single time. V gene TRBV7-6 combines with J gene TRBJ1-6; maybe TRBD1 (6 bases). Per germline, CDR1 SGHVS and CDR2 FNYEAQ. There are 15 residues in the CDR3. V was clipped by 1 base and J by 9 bases, with 13 bases between them. CDR3 region: CASSLEAGVGSPLHF. In DNA form, the CDR3 reads TGTGCCAGCAGCTTAGAGGCAGGGGTTGGTTCACCCCTCCACTTT.

The chain uses TRBV18 and TRBJ2-7, with 7 bases that match TRBD1. The CDR3 sequence is 15 residues long. The V gene's germline CDR1 is KGHSH and CDR2 LQKENI. The V and J ends lost 1 base and 0 bases, in that order; junction bases with no gene match: 3. The chain's CDR3 is CASSPLGQDSYEQYF. The CDR3 nucleotides read TGTGCCAGCTCACCACTCGGACAGGACTCCTACGAGCAGTACTTC. The whole variable domain, remainder taken from reference TRBV18 and TRBJ2-7, is NAGVMQNPRHLVRRRGQEARLRCSPMKGHSHVYWYRQLPEEGLKFMVYLQKENIIDESGMPKERFSAEFPKEGPSILRIQQVVRGDSAAYFCASSPLGQDSYEQYFGPGTRLTVT.